The 19 T cell receptor beta chains listed next were all sequenced from one sample in a study of glioma-infiltrating T cells after dendritic cell vaccination. Profiling relied on immunoSEQ multiplex PCR, and the TCRdb table lists in-frame clones only, not all of them. The table records more than 85,000 clones, about 85% of them present only once. The sequences come from blood, collected before dendritic cell vaccination. These receptors were obtained from a human donor with glioblastoma.

This rearrangement joins TRBV5-4 to TRBJ1-5, with D possibly TRBD1 on 5 matching bases. This CDR3 has 13 residues. Germline V gene data show CDR1 as SGHNT and CDR2 as YYREEE (reference sequence). Deletions cut 1 base from V and 11 bases from J, with 13 bases between. The CDR3 DNA follows: TGTGCCAGCAGCTTGAACGGGCTAGGGGCCCAGCATTTT. It translates to CASSLNGLGAQHF.

The V gene is TRBV5-4, the J gene TRBJ2-7; D remains unclear. CDR3 length: 15 residues. CDR1 is SGHNT and CDR2 is YYREEE in the germline V gene (reference sequence). The germline V and J ends were trimmed by 0 bases and 1 base, with 11 bases remaining between them. The CDR3 loop is CASSLGRLGSYEQYF. The CDR3 DNA reads TGTGCCAGCAGCTTGGGGCGGCTAGGATCCTACGAGCAGTACTTC.

The chain carries TRBV5-1 and TRBJ2-6; TRBD1 aligns across 11 bases. The CDR3 is made up of 19 amino acids. CDR1 is SGHRS, CDR2 YFSETQ, per germline. V was clipped by 7 bases and J by 0 bases; unmatched bases: 12. The CDR3 loop is CASSRDRGNSNSGANVLTF. The CDR3 DNA is TGCGCCAGCTCCCGGGACAGGGGGAACTCAAACTCTGGGGCCAACGTCCTGACTTTC.

The chain combines TRBV19 with TRBJ2-5; D not resolved. CDR1 and CDR2 from the germline V gene are LNHDA and SQIVND (reference sequence). This CDR3 region has 14 residues. V lost 4 bases to trimming and J lost 5 bases, with 14 bases between them. Here the CDR3 DNA reads TGTGCCAGTAGTACCCGTGCCCCCGGGGAGACCCAGTACTTC. It encodes CASSTRAPGETQYF. Looking up the rest from reference TRBV19 and TRBJ2-5 gives the full variable domain: DGGITQSPKYLFRKEGQNVTLSCEQNLNHDAMYWYRQDPGQGLRLIYYSQIVNDFQKGDIAEGYSVSREKKESFPLTVTSAQKNPTAFYLCASSTRAPGETQYFGPGTRLLVL.

The rearrangement joins TRBV25-1 to TRBJ2-7; 11 nucleotides match TRBD1. This CDR3 is built from 13 residues. In germline, CDR1 is MGHDK, CDR2 SYGVNS. V was pared by 8 bases and J by 2 bases, with 2 bases of the junction left unmatched. CDR3 amino acids: CASPGQGAYEQYF. In DNA, the CDR3 is TGTGCCAGCCCGGGACAGGGGGCCTACGAGCAGTACTTC.

The chain employs TRBV13 and TRBJ1-2; 8 nucleotides align to TRBD1. The length of the CDR3 is 16 residues. Germline CDR1 reads PRHDT; CDR2 reads FYEKMQ (reference sequence). J lost 4 bases, V lost 5 bases, and 12 bases had no gene match. The CDR3 DNA sequence: TGTGCCAGCAGCCGCCTCGAGACAGGGGCAACCTATGGCTACACCTTC. It specifies CASSRLETGATYGYTF.

This chain links TRBV6-4 with TRBJ2-1; 7 nucleotides align to TRBD2. Germline V gene sequence: CDR1 MRHNA, CDR2 SNTAGT. V shed 3 bases, J shed 7 bases, and the junction held 12 bases outside the gene matches. The CDR3 is 16 amino acids. The CDR3 DNA reads as TGTGCCAGCAGTGATATGGGGGGAGGGCCTAGGAATGAGCAGTTCTTC. It translates to CASSDMGGGPRNEQFF.

V gene TRBV11-2 combines with J gene TRBJ2-1, with TRBD2 as a possible D gene (6 bases). Trimming left V 1 base short and J 14 bases short, with 12 bases between. CDR1 and CDR2 from the germline V gene are SGHAT and FQNNGV. This CDR3 has 12 amino acids. The CDR3 nucleotides are TGTGCCAGCAGCTTAGTGCGGGAAAAGGAGTTCTTC. Residues: CASSLVREKEFF.

This chain connects TRBV6-6 to TRBJ2-3; the match to TRBD2 covers 8 bases. Unmatched junction bases numbered 7, after V lost 6 bases and J lost 2 bases. Looked up from germline, CDR1 is MNHNY and CDR2 is SVGAGI (reference sequence). This CDR3 spans 15 amino acids. As DNA, the CDR3 is TGTGCCAGCAGGTGGACTAGCAGAGACACAGATACGCAGTATTTT. As protein: CASRWTSRDTDTQYF.

This sequence joins TRBV2 and TRBJ2-5, with 10 bases fitting TRBD2. This CDR3 comprises 13 residues. V shed 10 bases, J shed 7 bases, and the junction held 9 bases outside the gene matches. The germline CDR1 and CDR2 sequences are SNHLY and FYNNEI. In DNA form, the CDR3 reads TGTGCCACCAGGACTAGCGGTCCGGGGACCCAGTACTTC. This codes for CATRTSGPGTQYF. Full variable domain (missing parts from reference TRBV2 and TRBJ2-5): EPEVTQTPSHQVTQMGQEVILRCVPISNHLYFYWYRQILGQKVEFLVSFYNNEISEKSEIFDDQFSVERPDGSNFTLKIRSTKLEDSAMYFCATRTSGPGTQYFGPGTRLLVL.

This clone was seen a few times. The chain recombines TRBV5-4 with TRBJ1-3, with no clear D. The CDR3 covers 11 residues. Germline V gene data show CDR1 as SGHNT and CDR2 as YYREEE (reference sequence). Trimming removed 9 bases from V and 0 bases from J, with 4 bases in between. The CDR3, as DNA: TGTGCCATACTCTCTGGAAACACCATATATTTT. Protein: CAILSGNTIYF.

The rearrangement links TRBV6-1 to TRBJ1-1; D perhaps matches TRBD1 (6 bases). V was clipped by 7 bases and J by 4 bases, with 16 bases between them. The CDR3 consists of 14 residues. Looked up from germline, CDR1 is MNHNS and CDR2 is SASEGT. The CDR3 nucleotides read TGTGCCAGCACGGCGAGGGTCAGGGGCACTGAAGCTTTCTTT. Translation gives CASTARVRGTEAFF.

The rearrangement uses TRBV6-5 and TRBJ1-1, with no clear D. CDR1 and CDR2 from the germline V gene are MNHEY and SVGAGI. CDR3 length: 13 amino acids. With 6 bases removed from V and 4 bases from J, the gap between germline ends came to 12 bases. Written as DNA, the CDR3 is TGTGCCAGCAGCCCCCGACTGGCCACTGAAGCTTTCTTT. This encodes CASSPRLATEAFF.

This chain joins TRBV7-9 and TRBJ2-3; 12 bases map to TRBD2. Germline trimming cut 5 bases from V and 10 bases from J; bases unmatched to any gene: 10. The CDR3 is 15 residues long. Germline V gives CDR1 SEHNR, CDR2 FQNEAQ (reference sequence). CDR3 residues: CASSPTRLAGVSQYF. CDR3 in DNA: TGTGCCAGCAGCCCCACGCGACTAGCGGGGGTTTCGCAGTATTTT.

The chain joins TRBV5-1 to TRBJ2-1, with 9 nucleotides matching TRBD1. V shed 6 bases and J 0 bases; nucleotides not matched to a gene: 4. The length of the CDR3 is 15 residues. Germline CDR1 reads SGHRS; CDR2 reads YFSETQ. Here the CDR3 DNA reads TGCGCCAGCACCCCGGGACAGGGCTCCTACAATGAGCAGTTCTTC. Protein product: CASTPGQGSYNEQFF. The variable domain in full, completed from reference TRBV5-1 and TRBJ2-1, reads KAGVTQTPRYLIKTRGQQVTLSCSPISGHRSVSWYQQTPGQGLQFLFEYFSETQRNKGNFPGRFSGRQFSNSRSEMNVSTLELGDSALYLCASTPGQGSYNEQFFGPGTRLTVL.

V and J are TRBV11-2 and TRBJ2-1, with no clear D. Trimming cost V 2 bases and J 9 bases, with 11 bases left between them. CDR1 is SGHAT, CDR2 FQNNGV, per germline. The CDR3 covers 13 residues. CDR3 loop: CASSLMANPEQFF. CDR3 DNA: TGTGCCAGCAGCTTAATGGCCAATCCTGAGCAGTTCTTC. Complete variable domain (other parts from reference TRBV11-2 and TRBJ2-1): EAGVAQSPRYKIIEKRQSVAFWCNPISGHATLYWYQQILGQGPKLLIQFQNNGVVDDSQLPKDRFSAERLKGVDSTLKIQPAKLEDSAVYLCASSLMANPEQFFGPGTRLTVL.

The J gene is TRBJ2-3, the V gene TRBV6-1; 12 bases line up with TRBD1. Germline lookup yields CDR1 MNHNS and CDR2 SASEGT. V shed 3 bases, J shed 9 bases, and the junction held 4 bases outside the gene matches. The CDR3 extends over 14 amino acids. CDR3 nucleotide sequence: TGTGCCAGCAGTGAGGGACAGGGGGCAGGGACGCAGTATTTT. Translated, it gives CASSEGQGAGTQYF.

The V call is TRBV11-3, the J call TRBJ2-2; TRBD2 aligns across 7 bases. With 7 bases clipped from V and 7 bases from J, the junction kept 6 bases outside the gene matches. The CDR3 sequence is 13 residues long. Germline V CDR1 and CDR2: SGHNT, YENEEA. The CDR3 DNA follows: TGTGCCAGCACCATGGGAGGGTTCGGGGAGCTGTTTTTT. It codes for CASTMGGFGELFF.

The rearrangement links TRBV21-1 to TRBJ1-2; the table's D gene call, TRBD1, was not cross checked with the DNA. TRBV21-1 is assigned pseudogene status. The CDR3 length is 15 residues. CDR3 sequence reads: CASSKEDRADYGYTF. CDR3 bases: TGTGCCAGCAGCAAAGAGGACAGGGCTGACTATGGCTACACCTTC.